This T cell receptor beta chain was documented in a study of blood T cells in healthy people across ages. Study-wide background: The capture of about one barcoded beta molecule per two T cells was achieved by template switching.

A remark on this clonotype: Its specificity is not known.

Points from the study as a whole: As naive T cell percentage varied, TCR beta diversity correlated strongly with it. Roughly linear age-related decline in beta diversity appeared, significant by age approximately 43. Calculation of diversity from one million T cells yielded estimates considered to be underestimates.

Together with a sample-barcoded 5' primer, a J-beta primer mix was included in a second PCR lasting roughly 6 to 12 cycles. TCRdb reanalysed the 5' RACE reads using MiXCR and keeps one entry per CDR3 protein. The data hold over 1.5 million distinct CDR3 sequences, with about 49% observed a single time. Germline V gene lookup returns CDR1 SEHNR and CDR2 FQNEAQ (reference sequence). V lost 5 bases to trimming and J lost 8 bases; unmatched junction nucleotides: 8. The CDR3 contains 13 residues. This rearrangement joins TRBV7-9 to TRBJ1-2, with 7 bases matching TRBD1. The source is a woman between 35 and 50 years old in good health. Sequenced material: blood. The DNA for the CDR3 is TGTGCCAGCAGCGTAGGACAGGTCCAAGGCTACACCTTC. Translated: CASSVGQVQGYTF.